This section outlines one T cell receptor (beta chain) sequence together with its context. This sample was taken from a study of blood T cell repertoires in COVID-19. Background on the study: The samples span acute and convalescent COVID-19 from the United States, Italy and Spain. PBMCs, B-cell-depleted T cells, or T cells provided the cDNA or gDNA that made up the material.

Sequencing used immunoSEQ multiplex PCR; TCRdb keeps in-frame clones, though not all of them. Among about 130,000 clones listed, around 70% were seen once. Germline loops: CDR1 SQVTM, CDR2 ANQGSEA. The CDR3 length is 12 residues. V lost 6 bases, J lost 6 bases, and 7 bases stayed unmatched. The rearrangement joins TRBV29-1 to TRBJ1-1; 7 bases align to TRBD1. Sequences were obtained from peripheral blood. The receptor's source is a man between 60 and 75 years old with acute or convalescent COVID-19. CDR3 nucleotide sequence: TGCAGCGTGACCAGGGGGATGGCTGAAGCTTTCTTT. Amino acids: CSVTRGMAEAFF. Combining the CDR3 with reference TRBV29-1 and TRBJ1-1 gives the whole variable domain SAVISQKPSRDICQRGTSLTIQCQVDSQVTMMFWYRQQPGQSLTLIATANQGSEATYESGFVIDKFPISRPNLTFSTLTVSNMSPEDSSIYLCSVTRGMAEAFFGQGTRLTVV.